Below, 19 T cell receptor beta chains from the same sample are listed, as sequenced in a study of OX40 agonist ivuxolimab in advanced cancers. Some clones are missing from TCRdb's copy, which holds only in-frame ones; the method was immunoSEQ multiplex PCR. The profile shows under 80,000 clones, roughly 90% of them singletons. The sequences come from CD4+ or CD8+ T cells sorted from blood, collected in a trial of the OX40 agonist ivuxolimab. The receptor set was obtained from an adult with an advanced solid tumor such as melanoma, head and neck, liver or kidney cancer.

The chain joins TRBV5-4 to TRBJ1-5; D unclear. This CDR3 is 15 amino acids long. Germline-derived CDR1 and CDR2 are SGHNT and YYREEE (reference sequence). V lost 4 bases to trimming and J lost 3 bases, with 14 bases between them. CDR3 amino acids: CASSQDSGYNQPQHF. DNA for the CDR3: TGTGCCAGCAGCCAAGATTCAGGATACAATCAGCCCCAGCATTTT.

The chain has TRBV6-6 and TRBJ1-6; D remains ambiguous. Germline V gives CDR1 MNHNY, CDR2 SVGAGI (reference sequence). V lost 6 bases and J 8 bases, leaving 14 bases between the germline ends. The CDR3 totals 14 residues. CDR3: CASSLSGSDSPLHF. The CDR3 coding sequence is TGTGCCAGCAGCTTGTCGGGGTCGGATTCACCCCTCCACTTT.

J is TRBJ1-5 and V is TRBV6-1; 8 bases match TRBD1. Trimming removed 0 bases from V and 7 bases from J; junction bases left unmatched: 2. Germline loops: CDR1 MNHNS, CDR2 SASEGT. This CDR3 is 14 amino acids long. The CDR3 DNA reads as TGTGCCAGCAGTGAAGCGGCAGGGGGCCAGCCCCAGCATTTT. Translation: CASSEAAGGQPQHF.

This CDR3 is CAKTLAESYNEQFF. The CDR3 DNA sequence: TGTGCCAAAACACTAGCAGAATCCTACAATGAGCAGTTCTTC. The genes are TRBV7-2 and TRBJ2-1; D might be TRBD2 (6 bases). V was pared by 10 bases and J by 1 base, with 14 bases between. The V gene's germline CDR1 is SGHTA and CDR2 FQGNSA. The CDR3 is 14 amino acids.

The chain recombines TRBV28 with TRBJ2-7, with TRBD2 matching 9 bases. CDR3 size: 14 residues. The V segment lost 8 bases and the J segment 4 bases; nucleotides outside the gene matches: 9. Germline V gene data show CDR1 as MDHEN and CDR2 as SYDVKM. The CDR3 DNA is TGTGCCAGCCACCGCGGGGGGGGAGGATACGAGCAGTACTTC. This sequence encodes CASHRGGGGYEQYF.

V and J are TRBV28 and TRBJ1-5; 8 nucleotides match TRBD1. The germline CDR1 and CDR2 sequences are MDHEN and SYDVKM. V lost 6 bases, J lost 7 bases, and 11 bases stayed unmatched. CDR3 length equals 15 residues. CDR3 DNA sequence: TGTGCCAGCAGACTCGACAGGGGTGGAATACAGCCCCAGCATTTT. This encodes CASRLDRGGIQPQHF.

The CDR3 loop is CASSAGLAGAYNEQFF. The DNA of the CDR3 is TGTGCCAGTAGTGCCGGACTAGCGGGAGCGTACAATGAGCAGTTCTTC. The V call is TRBV19, the J call TRBJ2-1, with TRBD2 matching 13 bases. With V trimmed by 5 bases and J by 4 bases, 5 bases remained unmatched. The CDR3 is made up of 16 amino acids. Per germline, CDR1 LNHDA and CDR2 SQIVND (reference sequence).

This clone was seen a single time. The chain has TRBV5-1 and TRBJ2-7; 7 positions agree with TRBD1. The CDR3 is 12 residues long. J was trimmed by 4 bases and V by 3 bases; bases with no gene match: 1. Germline V CDR1 and CDR2: SGHRS, YFSETQ. CDR3 sequence (DNA): TGCGCCAGCAGCTCGGGACAGTACGAGCAGTACTTC. This gives the protein CASSSGQYEQYF.

The chain recombines TRBV18 with TRBJ1-2; TRBD1 might be the D (5 bases). Germline CDR1 KGHSH, CDR2 LQKENI. V was cut by 8 bases and J by 2 bases, with 12 bases left in between. CDR3 length: 13 amino acids. This chain's CDR3 is CASGTKNNYGYTF. In DNA form, the CDR3 reads TGTGCCAGCGGGACGAAGAACAACTATGGCTACACCTTC.

As for this clone: Other DNA sequences in this specimen translate into the identical CDR3. The V and J genes are TRBV27 and TRBJ1-6, with D unclear. The germline V gene has CDR1 MNHEY and CDR2 SMNVEV (reference sequence). V lost 0 bases to trimming and J lost 8 bases, with 11 bases between them. The CDR3 has 15 amino acids. The DNA for the CDR3 is TGTGCCAGCAGTTTATCAGGCAGGCTCGATTCACCCCTCCACTTT. Translation: CASSLSGRLDSPLHF.

This chain uses TRBV29-1 with TRBJ1-1; 8 bases line up with TRBD1. The J segment lost 4 bases and the V segment lost 0 bases, leaving 7 bases of the junction unmatched. CDR3 length: 15 amino acids. Germline V gene sequence: CDR1 SQVTM, CDR2 ANQGSEA. The CDR3 DNA is TGCAGCGTTGAAGACATGACAGGGGTGATCACTGAAGCTTTCTTT. This translates into CSVEDMTGVITEAFF.

This clone was found many times. V gene TRBV7-3 combines with J gene TRBJ2-2, with 10 bases identical to TRBD2. CDR3 size: 17 residues. CDR1 is SGHTA and CDR2 is FQGTGA in the germline V gene. The ends lost 1 base at V and 8 bases at J; junction bases unmatched: 10. CDR3 DNA: TGTGCCAGCAGCTTAATGGGAGCGGGAGGGCCATCGGGGGAGCTGTTTTTT. It specifies CASSLMGAGGPSGELFF.

J is TRBJ2-1 and V is TRBV19; D possibly matches TRBD1 or TRBD2 (5 bases each). The germline V and J ends were trimmed by 8 bases and 11 bases, with 19 bases remaining between them. The germline gives CDR1 LNHDA, CDR2 SQIVND (reference sequence). The CDR3 is made up of 13 amino acids. CDR3 protein: CASGPYRGDQQFF. The DNA of the CDR3 is TGTGCCAGTGGGCCATACCGGGGCGATCAGCAGTTCTTC.

The chain uses TRBV2 and TRBJ1-4; D may be TRBD1 (5 bases). Looked up from germline, CDR1 is SNHLY and CDR2 is FYNNEI. This CDR3 region has 16 residues. The ends were cut back, 4 bases at V and 10 bases at J, with 22 bases in the middle. This CDR3 is CASSVIMYQGRGKLFF. In nucleotides, the CDR3 is TGTGCCAGCAGTGTAATTATGTACCAGGGTCGGGGAAAACTGTTTTTT.

The chain has TRBV19 and TRBJ2-7; D may be TRBD1 or TRBD2 (5 bases each). This CDR3 comprises 14 residues. Per germline, CDR1 LNHDA and CDR2 SQIVND (reference sequence). The germline V and J ends were trimmed by 6 bases and 5 bases, with 17 bases remaining between them. The CDR3 region is CASSLADNGNEQYF. The CDR3 region has the DNA TGTGCCAGTAGCTTGGCGGACAACGGGAACGAGCAGTACTTC.

The chain employs TRBV10-3 and TRBJ1-1; D possibly corresponds to TRBD1 (5 bases). The CDR3 has 13 amino acids. The germline V and J ends were trimmed by 1 base and 11 bases, with 14 bases remaining between them. CDR1 and CDR2 (germline): ENHRY, SYGVKD. In nucleotides, the CDR3 is TGTGCCATCAGTGAGTTGACAGTCTTAACGGCTTTCTTT. It codes for CAISELTVLTAFF.

The chain carries TRBV19 and TRBJ1-2; weak D call: TRBD1 (5 bases). The V end was cut by 2 bases, the J end by 4 bases, with 17 bases between. The CDR3 extends over 16 amino acids. Germline V lookup: CDR1 LNHDA, CDR2 SQIVND (reference sequence). The chain's CDR3 is CASSIYPLTGTYGYTF. The DNA of the CDR3 is TGTGCCAGTAGTATATACCCCCTTACAGGTACCTATGGCTACACCTTC.

The chain combines TRBV13 with TRBJ2-2; 11 bases line up with TRBD2. Germline lookup yields CDR1 PRHDT and CDR2 FYEKMQ (reference sequence). This CDR3 has 15 residues. V lost 3 bases to trimming and J lost 5 bases; unmatched junction nucleotides: 2. The CDR3 loop is CASSFSGRGTGELFF. CDR3 sequence (DNA): TGTGCCAGCAGCTTTAGCGGGAGGGGAACCGGGGAGCTGTTTTTT.

V usage is TRBV4-2 and J usage is TRBJ2-7; TRBD2 aligns across 10 bases. Germline V gives CDR1 LGHNA, CDR2 YNFKEQ. V lost 0 bases to trimming and J lost 5 bases; unmatched junction nucleotides: 7. This CDR3 has 16 amino acids. The CDR3 coding sequence is TGTGCCAGCAGCCAAGAGAGTGCTAGCGGGAGCCACGAGCAGTACTTC. Protein: CASSQESASGSHEQYF.